The 29 T cell receptor beta chains listed next were all sequenced from one sample in a study of blood T cell repertoires in COVID-19. The method was immunoSEQ multiplex PCR; TCRdb's version includes in-frame clones alone and lacks a portion of them. The sample includes about 71,000 clones, 80% to 90% of them seen just once. The sequenced material came from peripheral blood. The receptors stem from a man aged 25-45 years with acute or convalescent COVID-19.

This clone was observed a handful of times. V gene TRBV7-2 combines with J gene TRBJ2-7; TRBD2 might be the D (6 bases). The CDR3 totals 14 residues. Germline CDR1 SGHTA, CDR2 FQGNSA. Trimming left V 3 bases short and J 0 bases short, with 9 bases between. The CDR3 protein is CASSFPTSSYEQYF. CDR3 DNA sequence: TGTGCCAGCAGCTTCCCGACTAGCTCCTACGAGCAGTACTTC.

The V and J genes are TRBV5-1 and TRBJ2-7, with 16 bases identical to TRBD2. After removal of 4 bases from V and 2 bases from J, the junction contained 6 bases not matched to a gene. The CDR3 has 17 residues. Germline V lookup: CDR1 SGHRS, CDR2 YFSETQ. Written as DNA, the CDR3 is TGCGCCAGCAGCCCGGGACTAGCGGGAGGGGCAGCCTACGAGCAGTACTTC. This translates into CASSPGLAGGAAYEQYF.

V usage is TRBV12-3 or TRBV12-4 and J usage is TRBJ2-5; a possible D gene is TRBD2 (6 bases). V was pared by 8 bases and J by 5 bases, with 9 bases between. The CDR3 covers 11 residues. This CDR3 reads CASGGRETQYF. CDR3 DNA: TGTGCCAGCGGGGGGAGGGAGACCCAGTACTTC.

The chain carries TRBV5-5 and TRBJ1-3, with TRBD1 matching 8 bases. The CDR3 contains 19 residues. Per the germline V gene, CDR1 is SGHKS and CDR2 is YYEKEE (reference sequence). With V trimmed by 3 bases and J by 0 bases, 14 bases remained unmatched. This CDR3 is CASSYRDRNAFASGNTIYF. The CDR3 DNA is TGTGCCAGCAGCTACCGGGACAGGAATGCGTTTGCCTCTGGAAACACCATATATTTT.

This clone was detected only once. This sequence joins TRBV4-1 and TRBJ1-1; 7 bases agree with TRBD1. This CDR3 is 13 amino acids long. V was clipped by 3 bases and J by 3 bases; unmatched bases: 1. CDR1 and CDR2 from the germline V gene are MGHRA and YSYEKL. CDR3 in DNA: TGCGCCAGCAGCCAGGGACAGTACACTGAAGCTTTCTTT. This translates into CASSQGQYTEAFF.

The rearrangement uses TRBV20-1 and TRBJ2-1; TRBD2 is a possible D gene (6 bases). The V gene's germline CDR1 is DFQATT and CDR2 SNEGSKA (reference sequence). The ends were cut back, 3 bases at V and 0 bases at J, with 15 bases in the middle. CDR3 length: 16 amino acids. CDR3 nucleotide sequence: TGCAGTGCTAGTCCCTTACGGGGGAGCTCCTACAATGAGCAGTTCTTC. This gives the protein CSASPLRGSSYNEQFF.

The genes are TRBV5-8 and TRBJ2-1, with a possible D match to TRBD1 (7 bases). Germline assignment: CDR1 SGHTS and CDR2 YDEGEE. This CDR3 has 17 residues. V lost 4 bases to trimming and J lost 0 bases, with 17 bases between them. CDR3 in amino acids: CASSRQGGSFSYNEQFF. In nucleotides, the CDR3 is TGTGCCAGCAGCAGACAGGGAGGTAGTTTCTCCTACAATGAGCAGTTCTTC.

This chain uses TRBV6-6 with TRBJ1-5; 9 bases match TRBD1. CDR1 and CDR2 from the germline V gene are MNHNY and SVGAGI (reference sequence). Trimming removed 7 bases from V and 4 bases from J; junction bases left unmatched: 5. The CDR3 extends over 14 amino acids. CDR3 bases: TGTGCCAGCAACGACAGGGGGAAAAATCAGCCCCAGCATTTT. Amino acid sequence: CASNDRGKNQPQHF.

The chain is built from TRBV30 and TRBJ1-2; D is unresolved. Germline V gene sequence: CDR1 GTSNPN, CDR2 SVGIG (reference sequence). This CDR3 comprises 12 residues. V gave up 3 bases and J gave up 2 bases, with 7 bases separating them. Here the CDR3 reads CAWSPGNYGYTF. Written as DNA, the CDR3 is TGTGCCTGGAGCCCGGGAAACTATGGCTACACCTTC.

The chain has TRBV27 and TRBJ1-6, with D perhaps TRBD1 (6 bases). The CDR3 is made up of 15 amino acids. Between the trimmed V and J ends, which lost 3 bases and 7 bases, there was a span of 13 bases. Germline CDR1 is MNHEY and CDR2 is SMNVEV (reference sequence). This CDR3 is CASSFLVQGNSPLHF. CDR3 in DNA: TGTGCCAGCAGTTTTTTAGTACAGGGCAATTCACCCCTCCACTTT.

The chain has TRBV5-4 and TRBJ1-6; TRBD1 aligns across 8 bases. Looked up from germline, CDR1 is SGHNT and CDR2 is YYREEE (reference sequence). V shed 3 bases, J shed 8 bases, and the junction held 10 bases outside the gene matches. This CDR3 spans 16 amino acids. The CDR3 nucleotides are TGTGCCAGCAGCTCCGGGACCCAGGGGGCTGATTCACCCCTCCACTTT. It codes for CASSSGTQGADSPLHF.

This chain uses TRBV6-4 with TRBJ2-2; D not resolved. Germline CDR1 MRHNA, CDR2 SNTAGT. The V and J ends lost 4 bases and 8 bases respectively, with 11 bases between them. There are 13 residues in the CDR3. This chain's CDR3 is CASSVDLRGELFF. The CDR3 DNA sequence: TGTGCCAGCAGTGTTGACTTACGGGGGGAGCTGTTTTTT.

The CDR3 region is CASSLPPGEGRNEKLFF. CDR3 sequence (DNA): TGTGCCAGCAGCTTACCGCCGGGGGAGGGTAGGAATGAAAAACTGTTTTTT. This rearrangement joins TRBV5-4 to TRBJ1-4; possibly TRBD1 for D (5 bases). Germline CDR1 SGHNT, CDR2 YYREEE (reference sequence). The CDR3 has 17 residues. With 2 bases removed from V and 5 bases from J, the gap between germline ends came to 19 bases.

The chain couples TRBV27 to TRBJ1-4; possible D gene TRBD1, 6 bases. Germline V lookup: CDR1 MNHEY, CDR2 SMNVEV (reference sequence). V dropped 4 bases and J dropped 5 bases, with 14 bases sitting between them. CDR3 length: 15 residues. CDR3 DNA: TGTGCCAGCAGTTCGCGGACAGCTATAAATGAAAAACTGTTTTTT. Its translation is CASSSRTAINEKLFF.

The V call is TRBV9, the J call TRBJ2-6; weak D call: TRBD1 (5 bases). The V gene lost 4 bases and the J gene lost 2 bases, with 16 bases spanning the gap. Germline V gene data show CDR1 as SGDLS and CDR2 as YYNGEE. The CDR3 spans 17 residues. CDR3 residues: CASSSFKQGAGANVLTF. In DNA form, the CDR3 reads TGTGCCAGCAGCTCATTCAAGCAGGGTGCTGGGGCCAACGTCCTGACTTTC. Together with reference TRBV9 and TRBJ2-6, the CDR3 gives the full variable domain: DSGVTQTPKHLITATGQRVTLRCSPRSGDLSVYWYQQSLDQGLQFLIQYYNGEERAKGNILERFSAQQFPDLHSELNLSSLELGDSALYFCASSSFKQGAGANVLTFGAGSRLTVL.

The chain links TRBV5-6 to TRBJ1-2, with D tentatively TRBD1 (5 bases). V lost 4 bases to trimming and J lost 5 bases, with 21 bases between them. This CDR3 has 16 amino acids. In germline, CDR1 is SGHDT, CDR2 YYEEEE. The CDR3: CASSGYGGFVGYGYTF. As DNA, the CDR3 is TGTGCCAGCAGCGGGTATGGGGGGTTCGTCGGGTATGGCTACACCTTC.

This clone was recorded only once. The chain recombines TRBV5-8 with TRBJ2-7; 11 bases are shared with TRBD1. The CDR3 contains 16 residues. From germline, CDR1 is SGHTS and CDR2 YDEGEE. The ends lost 6 bases at V and 5 bases at J; junction bases unmatched: 13. The CDR3 is CASINWGTGGRHEQYF. CDR3 DNA sequence: TGTGCCAGCATCAACTGGGGGACAGGGGGTCGACACGAGCAGTACTTC.

This chain links TRBV29-1 with TRBJ2-4; TRBD1 matches at 10 bases. The V gene end was trimmed by 6 bases and the J gene end by 8 bases; junction bases not matched to a gene: 4. Per the germline V gene, CDR1 is SQVTM and CDR2 is ANQGSEA. CDR3 size: 12 residues. The CDR3 DNA is TGCAGCGTCACGGACAGGGGGTACATTCAGTACTTC. Translation gives CSVTDRGYIQYF.

V is TRBV5-1 and J is TRBJ2-7; D may be TRBD2 (6 bases). The CDR3 is made up of 15 amino acids. Germline CDR1 and CDR2: SGHRS and YFSETQ. V lost 4 bases to trimming and J lost 0 bases, with 14 bases between them. The CDR3 bases are TGCGCCAGCAGCCCAGACGGGAGCAGCTCCTACGAGCAGTACTTC. The encoded protein is CASSPDGSSSYEQYF.

The chain couples TRBV5-1 to TRBJ1-4; 7 nucleotides line up with TRBD1. The CDR3 length is 15 residues. Per the germline V gene, CDR1 is SGHRS and CDR2 is YFSETQ. Germline trimming cut 4 bases from V and 7 bases from J; bases unmatched to any gene: 10. The CDR3 nucleotides read TGCGCCAGCAGCCTACAGGGGTCGGGTAGTGAAAAACTGTTTTTT. Translated: CASSLQGSGSEKLFF.

This sequence joins TRBV5-1 and TRBJ2-5; 8 positions match TRBD1. The CDR3 runs 16 residues. Losses at the gene ends were 3 bases for V and 4 bases for J; bases not matched to a gene: 11. The V gene's germline CDR1 is SGHRS and CDR2 YFSETQ. For the CDR3, the DNA is TGCGCCAGCAGCTCGTCATGGGACAGGATCGTAGAGACCCAGTACTTC. This sequence encodes CASSSSWDRIVETQYF.

The chain employs TRBV24-1 and TRBJ2-3; 8 nucleotides agree with TRBD2. This CDR3 has 12 residues. CDR1 is KGHDR and CDR2 is SFDVKD in the germline V gene. J was trimmed by 10 bases and V by 5 bases; bases with no gene match: 4. CDR3 DNA sequence: TGTGCCACCAGTGCCGGGGGGGACGCGCAGTATTTT. Translation: CATSAGGDAQYF.

This clone was counted once. The chain joins TRBV18 to TRBJ1-1; no firm D call. Trimming removed 4 bases from V and 8 bases from J, with 17 bases in between. The germline V gene has CDR1 KGHSH and CDR2 LQKENI. This CDR3 is 14 amino acids long. The CDR3 loop is CASSLRLTESEAFF. CDR3 bases: TGTGCCAGCTCACTAAGATTGACTGAGTCGGAAGCTTTCTTT. Full variable domain (remainder filled in from reference TRBV18 and TRBJ1-1): NAGVMQNPRHLVRRRGQEARLRCSPMKGHSHVYWYRQLPEEGLKFMVYLQKENIIDESGMPKERFSAEFPKEGPSILRIQQVVRGDSAAYFCASSLRLTESEAFFGQGTRLTVV.

This chain links TRBV5-5 with TRBJ2-1, with D possibly being TRBD2 (6 bases). With 0 bases removed from V and 8 bases from J, the gap between germline ends came to 9 bases. Per germline, CDR1 SGHKS and CDR2 YYEKEE (reference sequence). The CDR3 consists of 13 residues. The CDR3 spells CASSLVGEDEQFF. The CDR3, as DNA: TGTGCCAGCAGCTTGGTGGGGGAGGATGAGCAGTTCTTC.

The gene calls are TRBV6-5 and TRBJ1-2, with 10 bases matching TRBD1. V was clipped by 5 bases and J by 6 bases; unmatched bases: 9. This CDR3 has 15 residues. The germline gives CDR1 MNHEY, CDR2 SVGAGI. The CDR3 DNA sequence: TGTGCCAGCAGTCCCTCGGGACAGGGGAGAAATGGCTACACCTTC. Translation gives CASSPSGQGRNGYTF.

The chain links TRBV5-4 to TRBJ2-2, with 11 bases lining up with TRBD2. CDR3 size: 16 residues. The V and J ends lost 3 bases and 4 bases, in that order; junction bases with no gene match: 5. The germline CDR1 and CDR2 sequences are SGHNT and YYREEE (reference sequence). The CDR3 is CASSSSGRWGTGELFF. Written as DNA, the CDR3 is TGTGCCAGCAGCTCTAGCGGGAGGTGGGGCACCGGGGAGCTGTTTTTT.

The J gene is TRBJ2-1, the V gene TRBV7-9, with D unclear. With 2 bases removed from V and 13 bases from J, the gap between germline ends came to 12 bases. CDR1 and CDR2 (germline): SEHNR, FQNEAQ (reference sequence). CDR3 length: 12 residues. The CDR3 DNA reads as TGTGCCAGCAGCTTAAGCGATGGCTTACAGTTCTTC. Amino acids: CASSLSDGLQFF.

This sequence joins TRBV4-1 and TRBJ1-5, with D tentatively TRBD1 (5 bases). The ends were cut back, 0 bases at V and 8 bases at J, with 17 bases in the middle. The CDR3 covers 16 residues. Germline assignment: CDR1 MGHRA and CDR2 YSYEKL. CDR3 nucleotide sequence: TGCGCCAGCAGCCAAGATCTCGACAGCTATTTGAAGCCCCAGCATTTT. Its protein product is CASSQDLDSYLKPQHF.

This clone was found a few times. The chain employs TRBV2 and TRBJ2-5, with D perhaps TRBD1 (8 bases). CDR1 SNHLY and CDR2 FYNNEI come from the germline V gene. The CDR3 extends over 14 amino acids. The V gene lost 6 bases and the J gene lost 5 bases, with 16 bases spanning the gap. CDR3 sequence: CASRENRGGETQYF. The CDR3 coding sequence is TGTGCCAGCAGGGAAAACAGGGGGGGGGAGACCCAGTACTTC.